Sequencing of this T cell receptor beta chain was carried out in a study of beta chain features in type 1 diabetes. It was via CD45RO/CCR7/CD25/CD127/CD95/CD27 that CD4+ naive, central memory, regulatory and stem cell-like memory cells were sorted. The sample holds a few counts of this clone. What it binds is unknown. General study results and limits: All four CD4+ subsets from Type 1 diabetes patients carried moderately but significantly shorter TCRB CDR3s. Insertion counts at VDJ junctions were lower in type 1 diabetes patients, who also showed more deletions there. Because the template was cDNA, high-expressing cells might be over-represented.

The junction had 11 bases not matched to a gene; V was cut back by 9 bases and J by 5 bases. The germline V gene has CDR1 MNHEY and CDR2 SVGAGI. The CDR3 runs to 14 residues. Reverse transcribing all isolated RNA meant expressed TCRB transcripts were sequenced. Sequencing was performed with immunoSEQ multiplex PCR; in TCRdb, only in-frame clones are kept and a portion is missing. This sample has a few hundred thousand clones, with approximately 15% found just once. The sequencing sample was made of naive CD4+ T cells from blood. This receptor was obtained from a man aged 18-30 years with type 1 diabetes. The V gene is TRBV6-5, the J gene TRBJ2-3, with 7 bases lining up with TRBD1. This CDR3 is CASTNQGEGDTQYF. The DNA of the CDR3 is TGTGCCAGTACAAATCAGGGGGAAGGAGATACGCAGTATTTT.